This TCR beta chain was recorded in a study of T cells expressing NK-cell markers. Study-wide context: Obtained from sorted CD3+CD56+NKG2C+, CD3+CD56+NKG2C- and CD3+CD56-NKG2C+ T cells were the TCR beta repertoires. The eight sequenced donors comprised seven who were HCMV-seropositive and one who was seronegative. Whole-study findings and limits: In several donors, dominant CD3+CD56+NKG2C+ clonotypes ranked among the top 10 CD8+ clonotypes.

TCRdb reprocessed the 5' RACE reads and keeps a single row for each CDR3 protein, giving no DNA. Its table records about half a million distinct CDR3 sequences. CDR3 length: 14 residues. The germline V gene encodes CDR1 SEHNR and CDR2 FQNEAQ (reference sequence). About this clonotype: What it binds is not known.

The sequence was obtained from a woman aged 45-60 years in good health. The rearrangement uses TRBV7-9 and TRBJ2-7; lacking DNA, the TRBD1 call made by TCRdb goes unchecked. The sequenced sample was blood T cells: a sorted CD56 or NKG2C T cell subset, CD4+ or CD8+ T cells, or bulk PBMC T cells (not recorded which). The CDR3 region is CASSFGGRAVKQYF.